Listed below are T cell receptor beta chains from one sample, sequenced in a study of blood T cell repertoires in COVID-19. Clones were sequenced by immunoSEQ multiplex PCR, and TCRdb holds only the in-frame ones, with some missing. This sample has around 180,000 clones, with approximately 85% found just once. The material sequenced was peripheral blood. These receptors were taken from a woman aged 80 or over with acute or convalescent COVID-19. Both conserved end residues are part of each CDR3. Each record gives: V gene, clone size, J gene, D gene, CDR3 protein, CDR3 DNA. A D gene is named only where the DNA matches it firmly. For some rows the clone size is stated as once, few or many, or as a class when expanded; others skip it.

V gene: TRBV29-1
clone size: NA
J gene: TRBJ2-7
D gene: NA
CDR3 protein: CSVGGGVAYEQYF
CDR3 DNA: TGCAGCGTTGGGGGGGGCGTCGCCTACGAGCAGTACTTC

V gene: TRBV6-1
clone size: once
J gene: TRBJ1-4
D gene: TRBD1
CDR3 protein: CASSDGGGGGEKLFF
CDR3 DNA: TGTGCCAGCAGTGACGGGGGCGGAGGGGGCGAAAAACTGTTTTTT

V gene: TRBV15
clone size: NA
J gene: TRBJ2-7
D gene: TRBD2
CDR3 protein: CATSGGLAATNYEQYF
CDR3 DNA: TGTGCCACCAGCGGGGGACTAGCGGCTACCAACTACGAGCAGTACTTC

V gene: TRBV11-2
clone size: NA
J gene: TRBJ1-5
D gene: NA
CDR3 protein: CASSQRGNQPQHF
CDR3 DNA: TGTGCCAGCAGCCAACGGGGCAATCAGCCCCAGCATTTT

V gene: TRBV4-1
clone size: NA
J gene: TRBJ2-7
D gene: TRBD1
CDR3 protein: CASSQETGGTYEQYF
CDR3 DNA: TGCGCCAGCAGCCAAGAAACAGGGGGAACCTACGAGCAGTACTTC

V gene: TRBV6-2/TRBV6-3
clone size: NA
J gene: TRBJ1-1
D gene: TRBD1
CDR3 protein: CASSATRTGLRNTEAFF
CDR3 DNA: TGTGCCAGCAGCGCGACTCGGACAGGGCTGAGGAACACTGAAGCTTTCTTT

V gene: TRBV7-9
clone size: NA
J gene: TRBJ2-7
D gene: NA
CDR3 protein: CASSLVGGTYEQYF
CDR3 DNA: TGTGCCAGCAGCTTAGTCGGGGGAACCTACGAGCAGTACTTC

V gene: TRBV5-4
clone size: NA
J gene: TRBJ2-5
D gene: NA
CDR3 protein: CASSMTSRGETQYF
CDR3 DNA: TGTGCCAGCAGCATGACTAGCAGGGGCGAGACCCAGTACTTC

V gene: TRBV3-1/TRBV3-2
clone size: once
J gene: TRBJ2-5
D gene: NA
CDR3 protein: CASSARETQYF
CDR3 DNA: TGTGCCAGCAGCGCTAGGGAGACCCAGTACTTC

V gene: TRBV20-1
clone size: NA
J gene: TRBJ1-2
D gene: TRBD1
CDR3 protein: CSASQTGFYGYTF
CDR3 DNA: TGCAGTGCTAGTCAGACAGGGTTCTATGGCTACACCTTC

V gene: TRBV4-2
clone size: NA
J gene: TRBJ2-7
D gene: TRBD1
CDR3 protein: CASSPQPGQSSYEQYF
CDR3 DNA: TGTGCCAGCAGCCCGCAACCGGGACAGAGCTCCTACGAGCAGTACTTC

V gene: TRBV10-3
clone size: once
J gene: TRBJ2-2
D gene: TRBD2
CDR3 protein: CAISEASGGSNTGELFF
CDR3 DNA: TGTGCCATCAGTGAGGCTAGCGGGGGGTCGAACACCGGGGAGCTGTTTTTT

V gene: TRBV30
clone size: once
J gene: TRBJ2-7
D gene: NA
CDR3 protein: CAWRRGRAGDEQYF
CDR3 DNA: TGTGCCTGGAGAAGGGGGAGGGCCGGGGACGAGCAGTACTTC

V gene: TRBV27
clone size: NA
J gene: TRBJ2-7
D gene: TRBD1
CDR3 protein: CASSPGTGPYEQYF
CDR3 DNA: TGTGCCAGCAGTCCCGGGACAGGGCCGTACGAGCAGTACTTC

V gene: TRBV7-8
clone size: NA
J gene: TRBJ1-1
D gene: TRBD1
CDR3 protein: CASSLGPTTGGTGEAFF
CDR3 DNA: TGTGCCAGCAGCTTAGGACCGACGACAGGGGGCACGGGTGAAGCTTTCTTT

V gene: TRBV2
clone size: once
J gene: TRBJ1-2
D gene: NA
CDR3 protein: CASSVGGRTYGYTF
CDR3 DNA: TGTGCCAGCAGTGTGGGGGGACGGACTTATGGCTACACCTTC

V gene: TRBV7-9
clone size: once
J gene: TRBJ1-2
D gene: NA
CDR3 protein: CASSLERAGGYTF
CDR3 DNA: TGTGCCAGCAGCTTAGAACGGGCGGGTGGCTACACCTTC

V gene: TRBV6-1
clone size: NA
J gene: TRBJ1-4
D gene: NA
CDR3 protein: CASSDPYRNEKLFF
CDR3 DNA: TGTGCCAGCAGTGATCCCTACCGAAATGAAAAACTGTTTTTT

V gene: TRBV7-2
clone size: NA
J gene: TRBJ2-3
D gene: NA
CDR3 protein: CASSLEPLDTQYF
CDR3 DNA: TGTGCCAGCAGCTTAGAGCCCCTAGATACGCAGTATTTT

V gene: TRBV3-1/TRBV3-2
clone size: NA
J gene: TRBJ1-5
D gene: NA
CDR3 protein: CASSQDHISNQPQHF
CDR3 DNA: TGTGCCAGCAGCCAAGACCACATTTCGAATCAGCCCCAGCATTTT

V gene: TRBV7-8
clone size: NA
J gene: TRBJ1-2
D gene: NA
CDR3 protein: CASSLGQVLNYGYTF
CDR3 DNA: TGTGCCAGCAGCTTAGGACAGGTCCTGAACTATGGCTACACCTTC

V gene: TRBV30
clone size: NA
J gene: TRBJ2-7
D gene: NA
CDR3 protein: CAWSRGATYEQYF
CDR3 DNA: TGTGCCTGGAGCCGGGGGGCCACCTACGAGCAGTACTTC

V gene: TRBV5-1
clone size: few
J gene: TRBJ2-7
D gene: TRBD1
CDR3 protein: CASSLRTGKPEQYF
CDR3 DNA: TGCGCCAGCAGCCTAAGGACAGGGAAACCCGAGCAGTACTTC

V gene: TRBV4-3
clone size: few
J gene: TRBJ1-2
D gene: NA
CDR3 protein: CASSQDRGARPGGYTF
CDR3 DNA: TGCGCCAGCAGCCAAGATCGCGGGGCTCGTCCTGGTGGCTACACCTTC

V gene: TRBV11-2
clone size: NA
J gene: TRBJ1-2
D gene: NA
CDR3 protein: CASSSGSQTGGYTF
CDR3 DNA: TGTGCCAGCAGCTCGGGGTCCCAGACAGGCGGCTACACCTTC

V gene: TRBV19
clone size: NA
J gene: TRBJ2-3
D gene: TRBD1
CDR3 protein: CASSIARGIADTQYF
CDR3 DNA: TGTGCCAGTAGTATCGCCAGGGGGATTGCAGATACGCAGTATTTT

V gene: TRBV10-3
clone size: NA
J gene: TRBJ1-2
D gene: NA
CDR3 protein: CATLGGQSYGYTF
CDR3 DNA: TGTGCCACCCTGGGAGGGCAGAGCTATGGCTACACCTTC

V gene: TRBV11-2
clone size: NA
J gene: TRBJ1-1
D gene: TRBD1
CDR3 protein: CASSHYPGQGARTEAFF
CDR3 DNA: TGTGCCAGCAGCCACTACCCGGGACAGGGGGCGCGCACTGAAGCTTTCTTT

V gene: TRBV19
clone size: few
J gene: TRBJ1-1
D gene: NA
CDR3 protein: CASSIGQTNTEAFF
CDR3 DNA: TGTGCCAGTAGTATTGGGCAAACGAACACTGAAGCTTTCTTT

V gene: TRBV4-3
clone size: many
J gene: TRBJ2-2
D gene: NA
CDR3 protein: CASSQGIRDTGELFF
CDR3 DNA: TGCGCCAGCAGCCAAGGTATCAGGGACACCGGGGAGCTGTTTTTT

V gene: TRBV5-4
clone size: NA
J gene: TRBJ2-1
D gene: TRBD1
CDR3 protein: CASSLPGQLGNEQFF
CDR3 DNA: TGTGCCAGCAGCTTGCCGGGACAGCTGGGGAATGAGCAGTTCTTC

V gene: TRBV10-1
clone size: NA
J gene: TRBJ2-4
D gene: NA
CDR3 protein: CASSDGGAKNIQYF
CDR3 DNA: TGCGCCAGCAGTGACGGGGGAGCTAAAAACATTCAGTACTTC

V gene: TRBV7-3
clone size: NA
J gene: TRBJ2-7
D gene: TRBD1
CDR3 protein: CASSLGTGATEQYF
CDR3 DNA: TGTGCCAGCAGCTTAGGGACAGGGGCGACCGAGCAGTACTTC

V gene: TRBV3-1/TRBV3-2
clone size: few
J gene: TRBJ2-1
D gene: TRBD2
CDR3 protein: CASRITSGGVNEQFF
CDR3 DNA: TGTGCCAGCAGGATCACTAGCGGAGGCGTAAATGAGCAGTTCTTC

V gene: TRBV10-3
clone size: NA
J gene: TRBJ1-5
D gene: TRBD1
CDR3 protein: CAISSDRGSANQPQHF
CDR3 DNA: TGTGCCATCAGCTCGGACAGGGGGTCCGCCAATCAGCCCCAGCATTTT

V gene: TRBV7-2
clone size: NA
J gene: TRBJ2-7
D gene: TRBD2
CDR3 protein: CASDGSGGLYEQYF
CDR3 DNA: TGTGCCAGTGACGGCAGCGGGGGTCTCTACGAGCAGTACTTC

V gene: TRBV6-2/TRBV6-3
clone size: NA
J gene: TRBJ2-5
D gene: TRBD2
CDR3 protein: CASSYAGGASGMDQYF
CDR3 DNA: TGTGCCAGCAGTTACGCGGGGGGGGCTAGCGGAATGGACCAGTACTTC

V gene: TRBV18
clone size: NA
J gene: TRBJ2-7
D gene: NA
CDR3 protein: CASSTDSSYEQYF
CDR3 DNA: TGTGCCAGCTCAACGGACAGTTCCTACGAGCAGTACTTC

V gene: TRBV29-1
clone size: NA
J gene: TRBJ2-7
D gene: TRBD2
CDR3 protein: CSVAAGGWYEQYF
CDR3 DNA: TGCAGCGTTGCGGCGGGAGGATGGTACGAGCAGTACTTC

V gene: TRBV4-1
clone size: once
J gene: TRBJ2-7
D gene: TRBD1
CDR3 protein: CASSRQGSVEQYF
CDR3 DNA: TGCGCCAGCAGCCGACAGGGTTCTGTCGAGCAGTACTTC

V gene: TRBV27
clone size: NA
J gene: TRBJ2-7
D gene: TRBD2
CDR3 protein: CASSPRGGINEQYF
CDR3 DNA: TGTGCCAGCAGTCCCCGGGGGGGTATAAACGAGCAGTACTTC

V gene: TRBV6-5
clone size: NA
J gene: TRBJ1-4
D gene: NA
CDR3 protein: CASSLVAVEEKLFF
CDR3 DNA: TGTGCCAGCAGCCTGGTCGCGGTGGAGGAAAAACTGTTTTTT

V gene: TRBV15
clone size: NA
J gene: TRBJ2-5
D gene: NA
CDR3 protein: CATSSIQGVQETQYF
CDR3 DNA: TGTGCCACCAGCAGCATCCAGGGCGTCCAAGAGACCCAGTACTTC

V gene: TRBV6-1
clone size: NA
J gene: TRBJ2-3
D gene: TRBD2
CDR3 protein: CASSEGLAGWDTQYF
CDR3 DNA: TGTGCCAGCAGTGAGGGACTAGCGGGCTGGGATACGCAGTATTTT

V gene: TRBV3-1/TRBV3-2
clone size: NA
J gene: TRBJ1-4
D gene: NA
CDR3 protein: CASSPSTANEKLFF
CDR3 DNA: TGTGCCAGCAGCCCTAGCACAGCGAATGAAAAACTGTTTTTT